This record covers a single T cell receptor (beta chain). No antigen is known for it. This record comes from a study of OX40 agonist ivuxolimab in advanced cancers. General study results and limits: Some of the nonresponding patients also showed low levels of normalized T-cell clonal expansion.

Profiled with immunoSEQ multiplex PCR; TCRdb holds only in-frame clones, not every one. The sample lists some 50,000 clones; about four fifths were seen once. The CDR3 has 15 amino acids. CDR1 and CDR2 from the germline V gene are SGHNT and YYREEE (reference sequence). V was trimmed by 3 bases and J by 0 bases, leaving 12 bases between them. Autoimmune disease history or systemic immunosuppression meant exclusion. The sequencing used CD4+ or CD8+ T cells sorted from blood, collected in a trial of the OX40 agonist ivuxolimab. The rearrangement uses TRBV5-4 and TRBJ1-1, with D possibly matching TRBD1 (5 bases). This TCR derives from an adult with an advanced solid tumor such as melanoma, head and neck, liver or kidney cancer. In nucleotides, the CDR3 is TGTGCCAGCAGCTCTGACGCGGGGGTGAACACTGAAGCTTTCTTT. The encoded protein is CASSSDAGVNTEAFF.